The present T cell receptor beta chain was sequenced within a study of vaccination effects on CD4 cells after COVID-19. Comments on this clone: What it binds is not known.

Assay: immunoSEQ multiplex PCR; the TCRdb copy retains only in-frame clones and omits some. The table lists roughly 63,000 clones, roughly 80% of them singletons. Antigen-specific CD4+ T cell clonotypes were called by their expansion after viral peptide-pool culture in ViraFEST. Researchers isolated CD4+ T cells once around 11 days of culture had elapsed. Everyone in the study got two shots of either the BNT162b2 or mRNA-1273 vaccine. None of the vaccinated had previously contracted SARS-CoV-2, and their nucleocapsid antibodies tested negative. Study outcomes and limitations: No early post-infection timepoints were available in the study, which also included few convalescent patients. There was only 1 of 255 vaccine-induced clones in healthy vaccinees that cross-reacted with common cold coronaviruses.

The CDR3 totals 14 residues. Trimming at V came to 4 bases and at J to 4 bases, leaving 6 bases not matched to a gene. CDR1 is SGHTA and CDR2 is FQGNSA in the germline V gene. This TCR came from a human donor who received a COVID-19 vaccine. Sequencing used CD4+ T cells from PBMCs cultured with HCoV-OC43 spike peptides, obtained after COVID-19 vaccination. The sample's subset: HCoV-OC43 spike overlapping peptide pool stimulation. V usage is TRBV7-2 and J usage is TRBJ2-5, with 7 bases aligning to TRBD2. In DNA form, the CDR3 reads TGTGCCAGCAGCTCGCGCGGGGGTGGAGAGACCCAGTACTTC. Translating gives CASSSRGGGETQYF.